Here is one TCR beta chain with its context. The immunoSEQ assay was v3. The assay was immunoSEQ multiplex PCR, and TCRdb's table has in-frame clones only and misses some. Here the sample spans about 100,000 clones, about three fifths being singletons. These data belong to a study of TIL therapy for anti-PD-1-resistant metastatic lung cancer. Study details: Patients had a median age of 54 years (range about 35-80).

Specified time point: pre-treatment sample, taken before nivolumab and TIL therapy. Tumor tissue came from excised metastases, mostly pleural nodules or supraclavicular lymph nodes. This clonotype originated in a person aged 25 to 85 with non-small cell lung cancer. The sequences come from tumor tissue, collected at baseline.

CDR3 coding DNA: TGTGCCAGCAGCTTGCTCGGGGTCGAAGATACTTATGACTATGGCTACACCTTC. This encodes CASSLLGVEDTYDYGYTF. The rearrangement links TRBV5-8 to TRBJ1-2, with D unresolved. The CDR3 covers 18 residues. V was pared by 1 base and J by 3 bases, with 22 bases between. Germline-derived CDR1 and CDR2 are SGHTS and YDEGEE.